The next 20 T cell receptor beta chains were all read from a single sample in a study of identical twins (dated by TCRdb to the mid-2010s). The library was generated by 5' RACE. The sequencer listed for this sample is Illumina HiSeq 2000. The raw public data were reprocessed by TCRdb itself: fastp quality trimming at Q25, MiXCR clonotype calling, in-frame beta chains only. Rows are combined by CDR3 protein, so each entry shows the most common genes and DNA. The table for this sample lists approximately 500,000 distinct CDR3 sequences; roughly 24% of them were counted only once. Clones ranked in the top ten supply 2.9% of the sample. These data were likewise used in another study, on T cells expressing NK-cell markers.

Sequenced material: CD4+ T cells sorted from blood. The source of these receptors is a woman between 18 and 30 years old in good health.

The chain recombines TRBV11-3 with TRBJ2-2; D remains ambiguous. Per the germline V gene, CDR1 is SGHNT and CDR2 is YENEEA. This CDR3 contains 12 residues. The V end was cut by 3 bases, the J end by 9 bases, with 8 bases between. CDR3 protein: CASSLSNWELFF. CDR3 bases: TGTGCCAGCAGCTTGTCGAACTGGGAGCTGTTTTTT. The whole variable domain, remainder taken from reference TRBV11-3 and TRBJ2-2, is EAGVVQSPRYKIIEKKQPVAFWCNPISGHNTLYWYLQNLGQGPELLIRYENEEAVDDSQLPKDRFSAERLKGVDSTLKIQPAELGDSAVYLCASSLSNWELFFGEGSRLTVL.

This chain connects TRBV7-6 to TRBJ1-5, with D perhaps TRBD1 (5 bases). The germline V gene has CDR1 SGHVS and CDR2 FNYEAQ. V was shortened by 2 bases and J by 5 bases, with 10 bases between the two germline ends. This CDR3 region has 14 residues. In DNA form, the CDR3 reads TGTGCCAGCAGCTTACGGTTGGGGGATCAGCCCCAGCATTTT. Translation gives CASSLRLGDQPQHF.

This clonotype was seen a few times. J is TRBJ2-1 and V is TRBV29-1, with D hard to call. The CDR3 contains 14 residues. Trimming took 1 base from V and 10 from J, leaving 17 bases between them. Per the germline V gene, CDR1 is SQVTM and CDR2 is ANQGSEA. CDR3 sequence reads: CSVEGGGLLGEQFF. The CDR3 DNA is TGCAGCGTTGAAGGCGGTGGCCTCTTGGGAGAGCAGTTCTTC.

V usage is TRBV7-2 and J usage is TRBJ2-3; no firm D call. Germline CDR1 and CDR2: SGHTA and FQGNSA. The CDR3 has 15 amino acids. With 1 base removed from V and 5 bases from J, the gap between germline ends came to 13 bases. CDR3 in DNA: TGTGCCAGCAGCTTAGTGGGCCAGGTTGGAGATACGCAGTATTTT. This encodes CASSLVGQVGDTQYF.

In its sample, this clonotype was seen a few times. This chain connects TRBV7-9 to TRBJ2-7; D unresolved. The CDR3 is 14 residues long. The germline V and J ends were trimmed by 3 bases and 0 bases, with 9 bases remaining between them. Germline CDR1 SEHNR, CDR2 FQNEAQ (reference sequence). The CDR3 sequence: CASSLSGGSYEQYF. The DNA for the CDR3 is TGTGCCAGCAGCTTGTCCGGCGGCTCCTACGAGCAGTACTTC. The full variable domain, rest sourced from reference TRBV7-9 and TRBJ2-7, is DTGVSQNPRHKITKRGQNVTFRCDPISEHNRLYWYRQTLGQGPEFLTYFQNEAQLEKSRLLSDRFSAERPKGSFSTLEIQRTEQGDSAMYLCASSLSGGSYEQYFGPGTRLTVT.

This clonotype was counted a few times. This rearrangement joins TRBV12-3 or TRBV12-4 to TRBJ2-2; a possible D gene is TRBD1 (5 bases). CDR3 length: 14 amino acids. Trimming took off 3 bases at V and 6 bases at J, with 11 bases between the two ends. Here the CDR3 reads CASSLGLGAGELFF. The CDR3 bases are TGTGCCAGCAGTTTGGGGTTAGGGGCCGGGGAGCTGTTTTTT.

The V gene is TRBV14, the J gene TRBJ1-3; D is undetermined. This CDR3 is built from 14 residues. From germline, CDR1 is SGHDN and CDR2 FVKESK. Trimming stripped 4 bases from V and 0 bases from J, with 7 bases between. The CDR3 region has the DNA TGTGCCAGCAGCCCTCTACTCTCTGGAAACACCATATATTTT. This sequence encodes CASSPLLSGNTIYF.

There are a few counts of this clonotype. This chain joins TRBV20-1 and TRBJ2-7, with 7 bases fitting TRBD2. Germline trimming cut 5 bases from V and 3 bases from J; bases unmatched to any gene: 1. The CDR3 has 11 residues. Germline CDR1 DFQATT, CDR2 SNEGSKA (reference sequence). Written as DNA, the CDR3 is TGCAGTGCTGGGGACTACTACGAGCAGTACTTC. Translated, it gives CSAGDYYEQYF.

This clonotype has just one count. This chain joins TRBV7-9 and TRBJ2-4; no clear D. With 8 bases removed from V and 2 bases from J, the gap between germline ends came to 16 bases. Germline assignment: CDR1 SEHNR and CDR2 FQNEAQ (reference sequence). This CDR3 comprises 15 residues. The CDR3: CASGYPMGTKNIQYF. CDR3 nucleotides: TGTGCCAGCGGATACCCAATGGGGACCAAAAACATTCAGTACTTC.

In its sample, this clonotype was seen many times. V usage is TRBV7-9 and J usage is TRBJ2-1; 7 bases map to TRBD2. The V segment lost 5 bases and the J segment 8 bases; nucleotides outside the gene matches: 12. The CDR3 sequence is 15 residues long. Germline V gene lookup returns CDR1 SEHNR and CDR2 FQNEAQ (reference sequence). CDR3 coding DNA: TGTGCCAGCAGCCTTATGGGGGAGGGCCTTGATGAGCAGTTCTTC. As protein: CASSLMGEGLDEQFF. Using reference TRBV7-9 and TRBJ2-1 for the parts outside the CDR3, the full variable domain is DTGVSQNPRHKITKRGQNVTFRCDPISEHNRLYWYRQTLGQGPEFLTYFQNEAQLEKSRLLSDRFSAERPKGSFSTLEIQRTEQGDSAMYLCASSLMGEGLDEQFFGPGTRLTVL.

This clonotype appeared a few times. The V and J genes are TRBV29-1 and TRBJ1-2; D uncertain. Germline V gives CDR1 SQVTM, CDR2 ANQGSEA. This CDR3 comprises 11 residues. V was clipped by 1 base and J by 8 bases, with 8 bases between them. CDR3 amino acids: CSVEAVGGYTF. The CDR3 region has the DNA TGCAGCGTTGAAGCGGTGGGCGGCTACACCTTC.

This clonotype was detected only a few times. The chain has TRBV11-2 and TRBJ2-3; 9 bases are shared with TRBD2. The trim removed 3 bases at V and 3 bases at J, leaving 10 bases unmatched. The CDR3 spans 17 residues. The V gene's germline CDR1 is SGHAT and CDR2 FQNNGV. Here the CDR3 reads CASSFYAGGPGTDTQYF. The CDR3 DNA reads TGTGCCAGCAGCTTTTACGCGGGAGGGCCGGGGACAGATACGCAGTATTTT.

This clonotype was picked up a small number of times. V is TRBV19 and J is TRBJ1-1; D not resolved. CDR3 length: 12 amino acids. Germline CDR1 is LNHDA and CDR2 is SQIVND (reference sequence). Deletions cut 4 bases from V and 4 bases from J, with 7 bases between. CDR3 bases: TGTGCCAGTAGTAAGCAAGGCACTGAAGCTTTCTTT. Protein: CASSKQGTEAFF.

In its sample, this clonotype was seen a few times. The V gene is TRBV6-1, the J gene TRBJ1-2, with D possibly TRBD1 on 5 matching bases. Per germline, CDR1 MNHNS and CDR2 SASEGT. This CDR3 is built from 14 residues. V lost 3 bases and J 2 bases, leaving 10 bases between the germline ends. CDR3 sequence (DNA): TGTGCCAGCAGTGATAGGACAAACAACTATGGCTACACCTTC. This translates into CASSDRTNNYGYTF.

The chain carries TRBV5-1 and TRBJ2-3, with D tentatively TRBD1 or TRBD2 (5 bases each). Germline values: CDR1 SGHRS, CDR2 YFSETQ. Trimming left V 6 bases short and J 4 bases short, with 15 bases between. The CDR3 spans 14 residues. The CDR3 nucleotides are TGCGCCAGCACCGGGACCACAAGTTCAGATACGCAGTATTTT. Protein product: CASTGTTSSDTQYF.

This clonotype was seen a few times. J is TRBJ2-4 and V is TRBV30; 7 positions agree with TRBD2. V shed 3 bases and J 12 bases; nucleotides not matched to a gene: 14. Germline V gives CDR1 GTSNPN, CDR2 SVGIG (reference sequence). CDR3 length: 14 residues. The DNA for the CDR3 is TGTGCCTGGAGGGGGCTGGGGGGGATTGGTAATCAGTACTTC. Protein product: CAWRGLGGIGNQYF.

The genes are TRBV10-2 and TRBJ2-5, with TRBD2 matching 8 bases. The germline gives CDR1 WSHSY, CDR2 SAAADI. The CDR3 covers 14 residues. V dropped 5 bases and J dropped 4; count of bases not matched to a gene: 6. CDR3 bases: TGCGCCAGCAGTCTCGGGAGGGCCGGAGAGACCCAGTACTTC. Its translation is CASSLGRAGETQYF.

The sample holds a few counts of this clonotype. The chain's CDR3 is CASSEQGNGYTF. CDR3 sequence (DNA): TGCGCCAGCAGTGAGCAGGGTAATGGCTACACCTTC. The J gene is TRBJ1-2, the V gene TRBV10-2; D perhaps matches TRBD1 (5 bases). V shed 2 bases and J shed 6 bases, with 7 bases lying between them. Looked up from germline, CDR1 is WSHSY and CDR2 is SAAADI. The CDR3 is made up of 12 amino acids.

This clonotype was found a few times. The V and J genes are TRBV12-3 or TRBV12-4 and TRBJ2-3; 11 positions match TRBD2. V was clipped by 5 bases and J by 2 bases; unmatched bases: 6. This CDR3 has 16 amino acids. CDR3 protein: CASSLGLADATDTQYF. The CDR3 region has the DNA TGTGCCAGCAGTCTGGGACTAGCGGATGCCACAGATACGCAGTATTTT.

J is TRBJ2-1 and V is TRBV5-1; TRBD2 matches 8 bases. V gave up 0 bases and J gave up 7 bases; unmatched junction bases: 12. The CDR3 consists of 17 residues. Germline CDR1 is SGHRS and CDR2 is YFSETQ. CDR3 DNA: TGCGCCAGCAGCTTGGGGAGCGGGAGCATATTGGGGAATGAGCAGTTCTTC. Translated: CASSLGSGSILGNEQFF.